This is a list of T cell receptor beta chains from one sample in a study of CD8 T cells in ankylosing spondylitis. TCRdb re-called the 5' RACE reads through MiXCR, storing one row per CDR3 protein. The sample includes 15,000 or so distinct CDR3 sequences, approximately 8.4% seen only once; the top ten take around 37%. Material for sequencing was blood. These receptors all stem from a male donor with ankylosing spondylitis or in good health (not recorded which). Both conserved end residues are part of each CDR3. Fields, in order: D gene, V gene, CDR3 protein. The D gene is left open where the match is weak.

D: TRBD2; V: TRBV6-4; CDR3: CASLGRVAYNEQFF
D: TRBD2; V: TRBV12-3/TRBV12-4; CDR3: CASSPMTSGGVGTGELFF
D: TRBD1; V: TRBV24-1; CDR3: CATLGQGDHGELFF
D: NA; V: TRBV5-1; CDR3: CASRAPSGSMNTEAFF
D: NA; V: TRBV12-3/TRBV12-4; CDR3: CASTPGLGTGELFF
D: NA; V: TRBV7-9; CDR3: CASSLIAPRTDTQYF
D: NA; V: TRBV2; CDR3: CASRVDVGISYNEQFF
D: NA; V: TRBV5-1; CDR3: CASSAILGPLGTEAFF
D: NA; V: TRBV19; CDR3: CASSPQRVKLFF
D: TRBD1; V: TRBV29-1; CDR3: CSVTADRGYYGYTF
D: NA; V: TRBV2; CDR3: CASRGEKLFF
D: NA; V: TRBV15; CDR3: CATSREGNRASGNTIYF
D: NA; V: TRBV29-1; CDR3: CSVDLTGDTGTQYF
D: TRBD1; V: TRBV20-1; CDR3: CSARVGQPYNEQFF
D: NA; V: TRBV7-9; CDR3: CASSLDTMSTLFYNEQFF
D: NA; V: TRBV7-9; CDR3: CASSLRPSAANTEAFF
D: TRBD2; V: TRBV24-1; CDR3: CATSGQTSGSGYEQFF
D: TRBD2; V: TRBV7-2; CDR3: CASSRSGGGNEQFF
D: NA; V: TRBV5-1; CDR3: CASSKRSPGYNEQFF
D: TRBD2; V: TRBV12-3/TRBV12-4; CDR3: CASIFSGGRGYNEQFF
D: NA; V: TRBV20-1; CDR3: CSARRNLNTGELFF
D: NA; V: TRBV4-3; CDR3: CASSRGQETQYF
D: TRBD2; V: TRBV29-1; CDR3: CSVEGTSSTDTQYF
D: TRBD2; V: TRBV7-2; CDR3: CASSRGGAKNIQYF
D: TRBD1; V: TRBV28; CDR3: CASSLTGSQETQYF
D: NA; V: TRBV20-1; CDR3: CSARWGVGGDGYTF
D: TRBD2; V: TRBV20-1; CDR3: CSSYSGVTDTQYF
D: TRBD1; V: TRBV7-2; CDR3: CASSYDREQTQYF
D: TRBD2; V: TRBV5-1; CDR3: CASKTSGYTGELFF
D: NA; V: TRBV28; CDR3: CASRQVNSPLHF
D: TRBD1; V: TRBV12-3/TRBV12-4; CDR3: CASSPGGALVADTQYF
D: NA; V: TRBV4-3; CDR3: CASSRLQWGLTDTQYF
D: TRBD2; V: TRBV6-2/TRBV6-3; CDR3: CASSYPDWLAGEPGKNIQYF
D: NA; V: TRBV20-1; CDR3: CSAGGKGNQPQHF
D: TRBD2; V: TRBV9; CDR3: CASSVVTSGDYEQFF
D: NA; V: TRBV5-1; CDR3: CASSLRTASSYNEQFF
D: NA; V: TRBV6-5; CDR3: CASSYSTAHTGELFF
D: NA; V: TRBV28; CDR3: CASSPGIEQYF
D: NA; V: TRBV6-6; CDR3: CASGSSATEAFF
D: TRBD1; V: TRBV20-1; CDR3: CSAPRQGTEQFF
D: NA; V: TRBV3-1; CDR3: CASSPPERALTGELFF
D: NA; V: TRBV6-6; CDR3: CASSYYGRSTDTQYF